This T cell receptor beta chain was identified in a study of blood T cell repertoires in COVID-19. CDR3 length equals 14 residues. V trimming: 7 bases; J trimming: 5 bases; junction bases outside the gene matches: 7. The germline CDR1 and CDR2 sequences are SGHRS and YFSETQ. Here immunoSEQ multiplex PCR was the method, and the copy in TCRdb shows in-frame clones only, minus some. The data hold 200,000 to 250,000 clones, with 84% observed a single time. The V call is TRBV5-1, the J call TRBJ2-3, with TRBD2 matching 10 bases. The receptor was isolated from a woman in her 40s who had recovered from COVID-19. Sequencing input: PBMCs or T cells enriched from blood (not recorded which). The CDR3 bases are TGCGCCAGCGTACGGACTAGCGGCATAGATACGCAGTATTTT. This gives the protein CASVRTSGIDTQYF.